The entry below describes one TCR beta chain. It lacks a known antigen. Within one base of it there is no much larger clone, and no base qualities were kept. Library preparation used the immunoSEQ multiplex PCR assay. A mixture of 60 forward primers for TCR Vbeta segments and 13 reverse primers for TCR Jbeta segments was used in the multiplex PCR. Amplification of the CDR3 region of rearranged TCR beta genes was performed with a multiplex PCR assay on genomic DNA. The amplified TCR beta libraries were sequenced on the Illumina HiSeq System as 87-base-pair reads. Per the authors' processing: In a later analysis, about 80 million unique TCR beta chains were counted across the 666 repertoires, and approximately 11 million of these chains were shared by at least two donors. Raw reads were error-corrected and collapsed into unique sequences with a nearest-neighbor algorithm that merged closely related sequences to remove PCR and sequencing errors. CDR3 sequences were aligned to IMGT reference sequences to assign V, D and J gene segments. For a sequence to be retained, a match of at least six nucleotides to both a V gene segment and a J gene segment was required. A rearrangement counted as productive if the CDR3 had no stop codons and remained in frame with V and J, and every other rearrangement counted as non-productive. CDR3 was defined according to IMGT convention as the region running from the second conserved V-encoded cysteine to the conserved J-encoded phenylalanine. In an earlier analysis of approximately 590 of the donors, sequences lacking an unambiguous match to a single V gene segment were excluded. In an earlier analysis of a few hundred of the donors, V segments were called functional above 56.7% productive rearrangements and were called segregating when the between-donor standard deviation exceeded 5%. A statistical classification framework was built for diagnosing cytomegalovirus status from the catalog of TCR beta chain sequences. In a later analysis, TCR nucleotide sequences were compared against IMGT/GENE-DB human TR gene sequences so that V and J genes could be assigned. The TCRdist pipeline was used in a later analysis to assign CDR3 sequences and most-parsimonious VDJ recombination scenarios. In a later analysis, every TCR beta chain was defined by the combination of its CDR3 amino acid sequence and its V-gene family, and reads without a unique V-gene family were dropped. To address suspected cross-contamination and a sequencing artifact, a later analysis removed a few hundred highly shared, low-generation-probability nucleotide sequences. In a later analysis, a clonal expansion index was calculated for each public chain from normalized within-repertoire ranks of inferred template counts. In a later analysis, generation probabilities were computed with a VDJ recombination model fitted to out-of-frame rearrangements, and the resulting probabilities were checked against IGoR. In a later analysis, TCR-TCR, TCR-HLA and TCR-CMV co-occurrence was scored with hypergeometric tests, and a repertoire-size bias correction was applied to TCR pairs. False discovery rates were estimated in a later analysis by permuting HLA or CMV assignments 20 times. In a later analysis, co-occurring TCRs were grouped with DBSCAN, and TCRdist sequence similarity was added when clustering was performed within HLA-allele-positive subsets. Repertoires with fewer than 30,000 or more than 120,000 public chains, plus five repertoires with anomalous nucleotide sharing, were excluded from co-occurrence clustering. Sourced from immuneACCESS, this table was stored by TCRdb with only in-frame sequences that have V and J called. A share of the clones is absent; for the studies checked, an unresolved V gene accounts for under half, and the remainder has no known explanation. V and J calls and clone size are as listed in that table; D and trimming were resolved from the DNA. The sample contains about 130,000 clones, under 75% of them found a single time. The ten largest account for about 2.6% of the sample.

V ends up 2 bases short and J 5 bases short, with an unmatched junction base count of 11. The cysteine opens and the phenylalanine closes a CDR3 of 15 amino acids. Just CDR3 DNA is preserved here, 45 bases in frame from base 1. The germline V gene (reference sequence) gives CDR1 as GTSNPN and CDR2 as SVGIG. This record belongs to a study of cytomegalovirus exposure and HLA in healthy donors (dated by TCRdb to about 2017). Background for the entire study: According to an earlier analysis of 587 of the donors, about 179 million T cells yielded roughly 110 million unique TCR beta sequences and approximately 280 Gb of sequence data. Roughly 300 gigabases of sequencing data and roughly 80 million unique TCR sequences made up an early release that covered several hundred HLA-typed donors. The genetic ancestry cluster associated with self-reported Caucasian donors included 81% of the 350 to 500 genotyped donors. The study was designed to test whether signatures of past pathogen exposure could be identified by cataloging public T cell receptors. The study profiled the T cell repertoires of about 640 subjects by immunosequencing and related them to cytomegalovirus serostatus. Besides the first cohort of more than 650 subjects, a separate validation cohort made up of roughly 130 different subjects was used. To predict cytomegalovirus infection status, the study combined high-throughput TCR immunosequencing, statistical association of individual TCRs with disease status, and machine learning. To study patterns of TCR occurrence, a later analysis re-analyzed previously published TCR beta repertoires from 500 to 850 donors and added high-resolution HLA genotyping. Rather than using new phenotypic data, the later analysis identified candidate immune exposures from TCR beta sequences and from how often those sequences occurred across donors. In an earlier analysis of 587 of the donors, high-throughput TCR beta sequencing was used to judge whether each TCR beta V gene segment behaved as functional or pseudogenic. Donor age, sex, ethnicity and CMV serostatus were collected together with the repertoire data. Genome-wide SNP genotypes for about 65% of the roughly 670 donors were used in a later genetic analysis, which treated that subset as a discovery cohort. Every discovery cohort repertoire had been produced on one sequencing platform. HLA typing included class I and class II loci at four-digit resolution. The number of donors typed differed by locus, with about 629-630 for A, B, C, DRB1 and DQB1, 522 for DQA1, some 570 for DPA1, and over 400 for DPB1. Roughly 5 DR-DQ haplotypes were treated as single units for association and clustering because of strong linkage in the cohort. Among 398 genotyped donors of the cohort, an average of around 250,000 unique TCR beta nucleotide sequences was sequenced per donor, of which about 19% were non-productive.

The cohort consisted of more than 650 healthy bone marrow donors. At the time of sampling, all cohort members were nominally healthy, though unrecorded immune exposures were likely present. The donor was CMV seronegative and belonged to the group of 352 seronegative cohort members. Every donor gave a peripheral blood sample, and the peripheral blood mononuclear cells from that sample were used for TCR beta sequencing. Genomic DNA was extracted from the blood cell samples with the Qiagen DNeasy Blood Extraction Kit. Study-wide conclusions, independent of this receptor: According to a later genetic analysis, donors in an Asian-associated ancestry cluster had fewer N-insertions in productive TCRs than the roughly 660-donor mean. In an earlier analysis of 587 of the donors, most TCR beta V segments were observed in productive rearrangements about 87% or about 30% of the time, broadly matching IMGT annotations. Presence/absence analyses assumed roughly uniform sequencing depth across donors, an assumption that may not hold. A cluster of highly shared sequence variants was judged likely to represent a technical artifact of the sequencing pipeline. It was suggested by the authors that the approach could potentially be generalized to other disease states and immunological phenotypes. Because HLA typing was missing for some donors at each locus, association tests included only the typed subset. A later analysis found that HLA-associated TCR beta chains were more clonally expanded and had lower generation probabilities than equally common non-associated chains. While some public TCRs were present in many individuals, most TCR sequences turned up only very rarely across donors. Correlated functional status among segregating V segments might be attributable to linkage disequilibrium, but an unknown experimental factor could not be ruled out. According to a later analysis, TCR association rates differed among HLA loci, with DRB1 alleles showing the most associated TCRs and HLA-C alleles showing the fewest. Only TCR beta chains were sequenced in this cohort, and the absence of alpha or paired-chain data limited detectable features. Cytomegalovirus status was reported to be diagnosed by the classifier with high specificity and sensitivity in both the original and validation cohorts. Most CMV-associated TCR beta chains appeared to be HLA-restricted in a later analysis, and the HLA associations seemed to be driven largely by CMV exposure. At a false discovery rate of 0.05, a later analysis linked approximately 18,000 TCR beta sequences to specific HLA alleles. Strong co-occurrence of HLA alleles, especially DR and DQ, made assigning TCR associations to individual alleles difficult. A later analysis reported that several top co-occurrence clusters appeared linked to parvovirus B19, influenza, CMV and Epstein-Barr virus. Immune exposure information for the cohort was limited to CMV serostatus. In the study, some 160 TCR beta chains were listed as associated with cytomegalovirus. About 17 rarely observed V segments, including chromosome 9 orphons, were excluded from the earlier analysis of some 590 of the donors because counts were too low. Some IMGT-functional V segments, including TRBV6-2 and TRBV6-3, could not be distinguished by the 87-base-pair reads and were therefore excluded. In vitro tests confirmed that three of the cytomegalovirus-associated TCR beta chains recognize cytomegalovirus antigens. In a later genetic analysis, a missense DCLRE1C variant was associated with V-gene and J-gene trimming of TCR beta chains, and the association was replicated in an independent cohort. A further reported finding was that TCR beta sequences accurately predicted the HLA-A and HLA-B alleles for most subjects in the first cohort.

The V gene is TRBV30 and the J gene is TRBJ2-5, and 7 junctional nucleotides match TRBD1. The receptor comes from a woman aged 35 to 49 in good health and CMV-seronegative. Sequenced: PBMCs. The CDR3 region has the sequence CAWSRTYRGDETQYF. The DNA sequence is TGTGCCTGGAGTCGTACGTACAGGGGAGATGAGACCCAGTACTTC.